Below, one TCR beta chain is given with its context. Germline CDR1 SEHNR, CDR2 FQNEAQ (reference sequence). V was clipped by 5 bases and J by 5 bases, with 16 bases between them. The CDR3 is made up of 14 amino acids. The sample originates from a study of shared clonotypes between healthy human individuals. Study background: Three men and a couple of women, aged 18 to 49, were donors.

Clones were sequenced by immunoSEQ multiplex PCR, and TCRdb holds only the in-frame ones, with some missing. The data show about 380,000 clones, approximately 96% seen once. This sequence joins TRBV7-9 and TRBJ2-7; D is perhaps TRBD2 (5 bases). Sample: memory CD8+ T cells sorted from blood. As for subset: CD45RO+ cells pooled with CCR7-negative TemRA cells. The clonotype originates from a young man in good health. CDR3 in DNA: TGTGCCAGCAGCCCCGCAGCGGATAACAACGAGCAGTACTTC. Translated: CASSPAADNNEQYF.